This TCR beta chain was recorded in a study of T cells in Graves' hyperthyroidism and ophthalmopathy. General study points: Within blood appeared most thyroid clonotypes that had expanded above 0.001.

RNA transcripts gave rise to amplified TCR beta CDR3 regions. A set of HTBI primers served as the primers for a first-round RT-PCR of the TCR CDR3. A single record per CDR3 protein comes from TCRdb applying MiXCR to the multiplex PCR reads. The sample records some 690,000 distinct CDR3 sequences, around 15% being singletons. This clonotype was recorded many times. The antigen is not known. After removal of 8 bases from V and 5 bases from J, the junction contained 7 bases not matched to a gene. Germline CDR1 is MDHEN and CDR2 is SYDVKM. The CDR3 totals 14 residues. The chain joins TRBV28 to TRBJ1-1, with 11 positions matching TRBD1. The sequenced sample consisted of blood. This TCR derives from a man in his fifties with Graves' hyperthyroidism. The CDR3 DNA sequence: TGTGCCAGCCCTTCCGGGACAGGGGGGACTGAAGCTTTCTTT. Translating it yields CASPSGTGGTEAFF.